This T cell receptor beta chain emerged from a study of blood T cell repertoires in COVID-19. The CDR3 spans 14 residues. V was clipped by 0 bases and J by 1 base, with 7 bases between them. Looked up from germline, CDR1 is SGDLS and CDR2 is YYNGEE. Original processing notes: Estimated nucleated cell counts came from reference gene primer amplification. Assay used: immunoSEQ multiplex PCR; TCRdb lists only in-frame clones, some missing. V, J and clone size are those of that table, while D and trimming were read from the DNA. The sample carries tens of thousands of clones, around 80% recorded once. Sequencing input: peripheral blood. The rearrangement uses TRBV9 and TRBJ2-5; TRBD2 might be the D (5 bases). The TCR originated in a human donor in a cohort sampled during active or convalescent COVID-19. The chain's CDR3 is CASSVGGSQETQYF. In DNA, the CDR3 is TGTGCCAGCAGCGTAGGCGGGTCCCAAGAGACCCAGTACTTC.